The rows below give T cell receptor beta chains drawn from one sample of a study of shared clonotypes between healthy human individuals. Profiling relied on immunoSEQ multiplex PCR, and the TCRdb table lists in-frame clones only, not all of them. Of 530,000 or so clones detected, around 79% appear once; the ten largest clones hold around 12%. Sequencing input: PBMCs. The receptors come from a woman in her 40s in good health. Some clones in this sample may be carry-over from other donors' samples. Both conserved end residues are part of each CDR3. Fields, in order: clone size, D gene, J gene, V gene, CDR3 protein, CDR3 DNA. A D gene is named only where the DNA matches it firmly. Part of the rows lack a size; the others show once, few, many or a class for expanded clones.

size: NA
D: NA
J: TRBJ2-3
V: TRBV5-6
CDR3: CASSLRGIDTQYF
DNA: TGTGCCAGCAGCTTGAGAGGGATAGATACGCAGTATTTT

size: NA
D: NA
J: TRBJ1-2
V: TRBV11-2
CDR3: CASSLVVSKEGGYTF
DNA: TGTGCCAGCAGCTTAGTCGTGTCGAAGGAAGGTGGCTACACCTTC

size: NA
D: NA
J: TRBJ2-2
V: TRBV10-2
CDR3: CASRLFQYTGELFF
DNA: TGCGCCAGCAGGCTGTTCCAATACACCGGGGAGCTGTTTTTT

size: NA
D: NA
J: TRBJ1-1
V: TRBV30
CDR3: CAWSVGSDMGFF
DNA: TGTGCCTGGAGTGTTGGATCAGACATGGGTTTCTTT

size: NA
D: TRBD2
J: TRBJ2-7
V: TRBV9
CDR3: CASSTGGRTEQYF
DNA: TGTGCCAGCAGCACGGGAGGGAGGACCGAGCAGTACTTC

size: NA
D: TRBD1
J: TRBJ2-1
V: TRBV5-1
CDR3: CASSRDSLNEQFF
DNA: TGCGCCAGCAGCCGGGACAGTCTCAATGAGCAGTTCTTC

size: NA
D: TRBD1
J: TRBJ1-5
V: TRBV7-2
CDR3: CASSSGTGGGQPQHF
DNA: TGTGCCAGCAGCTCCGGGACAGGGGGCGGGCAGCCCCAGCATTTT

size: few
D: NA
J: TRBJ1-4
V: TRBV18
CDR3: CASSNEWANEKLFF
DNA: TGTGCCAGCTCAAATGAATGGGCTAATGAAAAACTGTTTTTT

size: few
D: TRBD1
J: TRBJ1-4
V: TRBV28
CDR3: CASRSGGTNEKLFF
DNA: TGTGCCAGCAGGTCAGGGGGAACTAATGAAAAACTGTTTTTT

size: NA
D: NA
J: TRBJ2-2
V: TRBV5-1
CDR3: CASSLTVNTGELFF
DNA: TGCGCCAGCAGCCTTACAGTTAACACCGGGGAGCTGTTTTTT

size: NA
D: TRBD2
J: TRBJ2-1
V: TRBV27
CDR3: CASSLFGTLAGVNNEQFF
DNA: TGTGCCAGCAGTTTATTTGGGACGCTAGCGGGAGTTAACAATGAGCAGTTCTTC

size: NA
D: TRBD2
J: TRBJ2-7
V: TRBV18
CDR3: CASSSGTSGYEQYF
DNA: TGTGCCAGCTCATCGGGGACTAGCGGATACGAGCAGTACTTC

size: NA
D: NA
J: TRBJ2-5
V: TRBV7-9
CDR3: CASSGQGGETETQYF
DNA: TGTGCCAGCAGCGGACAGGGAGGGGAGACAGAGACCCAGTACTTC

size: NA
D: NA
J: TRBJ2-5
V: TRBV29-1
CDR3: CSGAGFSGVETQYF
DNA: TGCAGCGGGGCAGGGTTTTCAGGTGTAGAGACCCAGTACTTC

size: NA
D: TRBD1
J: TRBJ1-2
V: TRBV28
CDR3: CASSPPSGTGFYGYTF
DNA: TGTGCCAGCAGTCCCCCCTCCGGGACAGGGTTTTATGGCTACACCTTC

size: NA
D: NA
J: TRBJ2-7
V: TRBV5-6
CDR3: CASSQLGFEQYF
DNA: TGTGCCAGCAGCCAACTAGGATTCGAGCAGTACTTC

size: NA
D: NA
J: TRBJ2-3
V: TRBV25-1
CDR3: CASSESLLGQGADTQYF
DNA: TGTGCCAGCAGTGAATCGTTGCTGGGGCAAGGTGCAGATACGCAGTATTTT

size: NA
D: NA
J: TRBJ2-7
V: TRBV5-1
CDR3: CARSYPSYEQYF
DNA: TGCGCCAGAAGCTATCCCTCCTACGAGCAGTACTTC

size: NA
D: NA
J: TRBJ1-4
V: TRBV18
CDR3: CASSRGTPGWEKLFF
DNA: TGTGCCAGCTCACGCGGGACACCCGGCTGGGAAAAACTGTTTTTT

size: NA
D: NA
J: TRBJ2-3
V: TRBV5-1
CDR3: CASSQNPTDTQYF
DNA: TGCGCCAGCAGCCAAAACCCCACAGATACGCAGTATTTT

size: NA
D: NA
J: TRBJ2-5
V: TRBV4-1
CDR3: CASSPRSSGVGETQYF
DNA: TGCGCCAGCAGTCCAAGGAGCAGCGGAGTGGGGGAGACCCAGTACTTC

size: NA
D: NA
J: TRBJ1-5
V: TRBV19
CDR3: CASSIDLGQPQHF
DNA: TGTGCCAGTAGTATAGACTTGGGTCAGCCCCAGCATTTT

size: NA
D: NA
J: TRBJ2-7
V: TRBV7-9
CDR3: CASSPGPHGSYEQYF
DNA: TGTGCCAGCAGCCCGGGACCCCACGGTTCATACGAGCAGTACTTC

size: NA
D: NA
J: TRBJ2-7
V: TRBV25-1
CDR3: CASRAGSSYEQYF
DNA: TGTGCCAGCAGGGCAGGGAGCTCCTACGAGCAGTACTTC

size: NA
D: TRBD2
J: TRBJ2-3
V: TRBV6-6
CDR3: CASRTGLAGGGNTQYF
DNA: TGTGCCAGCAGGACGGGACTAGCGGGAGGGGGGAATACGCAGTATTTT

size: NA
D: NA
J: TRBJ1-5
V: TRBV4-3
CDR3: CASSQEAGGQPQHF
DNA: TGCGCCAGCAGCCAAGAGGCCGGAGGTCAGCCCCAGCATTTT

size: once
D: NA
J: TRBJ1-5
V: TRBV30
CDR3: CAWSGKSNQPQHF
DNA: TGTGCCTGGAGTGGAAAGAGCAATCAGCCCCAGCATTTT

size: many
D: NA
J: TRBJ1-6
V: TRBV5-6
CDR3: CASSLGVSGSPLHF
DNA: TGTGCCAGCAGCTTAGGGGTATCGGGTTCACCCCTCCACTTT

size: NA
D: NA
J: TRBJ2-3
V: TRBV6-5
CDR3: CASSYSGTTDTQYF
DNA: TGTGCCAGCAGTTACTCGGGGACCACAGATACGCAGTATTTT

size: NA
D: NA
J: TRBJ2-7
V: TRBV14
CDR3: CASSLRTARRPSYEQYF
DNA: TGTGCCAGCAGCTTGAGGACAGCGAGGCGCCCCTCCTACGAGCAGTACTTC

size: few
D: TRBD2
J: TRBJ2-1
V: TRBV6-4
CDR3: CASAPTSRGEQFF
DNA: TGTGCCAGCGCTCCGACTAGCCGGGGTGAGCAGTTCTTC

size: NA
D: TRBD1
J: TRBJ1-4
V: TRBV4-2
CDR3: CASSPGQGGEKLFF
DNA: TGTGCCAGCAGCCCGGGACAGGGTGGTGAAAAACTGTTTTTT

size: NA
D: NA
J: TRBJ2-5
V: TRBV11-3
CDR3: CASSPGPGETQYF
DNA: TGTGCCAGCAGCCCCGGGCCCGGCGAGACCCAGTACTTC

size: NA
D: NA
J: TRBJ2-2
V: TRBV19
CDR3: CASSTQGTTGELFF
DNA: TGTGCCAGTAGTACTCAGGGGACGACCGGGGAGCTGTTTTTT

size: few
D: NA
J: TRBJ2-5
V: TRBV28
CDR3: CAVGWGNQETQYF
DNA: TGTGCTGTAGGGTGGGGGAACCAAGAGACCCAGTACTTC

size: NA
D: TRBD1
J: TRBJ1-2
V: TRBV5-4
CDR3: CASSPASGQGFGYTF
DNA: TGTGCCAGCAGCCCGGCGAGTGGACAGGGCTTTGGCTACACCTTC

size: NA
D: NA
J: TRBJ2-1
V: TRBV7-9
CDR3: CASSFGHSVGEQFF
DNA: TGTGCCAGCAGCTTTGGGCACAGTGTTGGTGAGCAGTTCTTC

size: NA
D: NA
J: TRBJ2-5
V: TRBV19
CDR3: CASRAGTQGPETQYF
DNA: TGTGCCAGCAGGGCCGGGACCCAGGGGCCAGAGACCCAGTACTTC

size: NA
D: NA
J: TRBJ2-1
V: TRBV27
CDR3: CASSSWTGVNEQFF
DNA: TGTGCCAGCAGTTCCTGGACTGGCGTCAATGAGCAGTTCTTC

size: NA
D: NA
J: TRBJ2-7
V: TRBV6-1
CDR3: CASSERGDEQYF
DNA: TGTGCCAGCAGTGAACGGGGTGACGAGCAGTACTTC

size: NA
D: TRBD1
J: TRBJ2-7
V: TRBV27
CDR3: CASSSPGQGTYEQYF
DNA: TGTGCCAGCAGTTCCCCCGGACAGGGAACCTACGAGCAGTACTTC

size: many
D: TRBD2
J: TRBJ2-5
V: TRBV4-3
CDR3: CASSHASGQAETQYF
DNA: TGCGCCAGCAGCCATGCTAGCGGTCAGGCAGAGACCCAGTACTTC

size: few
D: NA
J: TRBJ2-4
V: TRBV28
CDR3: CASTTPGGVGIQYF
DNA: TGTGCCAGCACCACCCCTGGGGGCGTTGGCATTCAGTACTTC

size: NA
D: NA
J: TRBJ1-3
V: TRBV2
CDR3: CASSDLRGVGNTIYF
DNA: TGTGCCAGCAGTGACCTTCGGGGGGTTGGAAACACCATATATTTT

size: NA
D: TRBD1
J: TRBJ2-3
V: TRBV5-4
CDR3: CASSLQGGTDTQYF
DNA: TGTGCCAGCAGCTTGCAGGGGGGCACAGATACGCAGTATTTT

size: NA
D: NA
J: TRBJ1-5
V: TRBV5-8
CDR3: CASSLGQYSNQPQHF
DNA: TGTGCCAGCAGCTTGGGACAGTATAGCAATCAGCCCCAGCATTTT

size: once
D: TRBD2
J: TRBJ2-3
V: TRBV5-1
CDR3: CASSLATSGRADSTDTQYF
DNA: TGCGCCAGCAGCTTGGCGACTAGCGGGAGGGCCGATAGCACAGATACGCAGTATTTT

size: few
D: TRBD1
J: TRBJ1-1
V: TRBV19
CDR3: CASSIPQGAANTEAFF
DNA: TGTGCCAGTAGTATACCCCAGGGGGCCGCGAACACTGAAGCTTTCTTT

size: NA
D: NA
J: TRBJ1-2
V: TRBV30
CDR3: CAWRLLDNPNYGYTF
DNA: TGTGCCTGGAGGCTGCTGGACAATCCTAACTATGGCTACACCTTC

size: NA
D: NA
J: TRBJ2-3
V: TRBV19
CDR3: CASSTYEKSTDTQYF
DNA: TGTGCCAGTAGTACCTACGAGAAAAGCACAGATACGCAGTATTTT